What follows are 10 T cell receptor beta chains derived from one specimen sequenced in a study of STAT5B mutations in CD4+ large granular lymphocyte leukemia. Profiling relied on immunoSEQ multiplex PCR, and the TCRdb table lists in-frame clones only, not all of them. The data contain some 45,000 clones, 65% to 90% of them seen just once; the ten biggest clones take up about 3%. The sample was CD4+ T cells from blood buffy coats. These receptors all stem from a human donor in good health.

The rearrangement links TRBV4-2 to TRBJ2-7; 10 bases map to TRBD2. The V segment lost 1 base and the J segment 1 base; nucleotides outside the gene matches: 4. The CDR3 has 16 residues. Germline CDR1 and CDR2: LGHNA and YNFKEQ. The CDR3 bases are TGTGCCAGCAGCCAAGTTGGACTAGCGGTTTCCTACGAGCAGTACTTC. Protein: CASSQVGLAVSYEQYF.

The CDR3 spells CASSAPIGSGTEAFF. As DNA, the CDR3 is TGTGCCAGCAGCGCTCCAATAGGGTCCGGGACTGAAGCTTTCTTT. The V and J genes are TRBV9 and TRBJ1-1; no reliable D call. With 3 bases removed from V and 5 bases from J, the gap between germline ends came to 17 bases. The CDR3 totals 15 residues. Germline V gives CDR1 SGDLS, CDR2 YYNGEE.

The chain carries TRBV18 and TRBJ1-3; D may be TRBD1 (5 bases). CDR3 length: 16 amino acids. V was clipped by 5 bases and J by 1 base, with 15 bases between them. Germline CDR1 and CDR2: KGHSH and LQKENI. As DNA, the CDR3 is TGTGCCAGCTCAACTAATTCCAGGGTGTCTGGAAACACCATATATTTT. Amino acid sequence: CASSTNSRVSGNTIYF.

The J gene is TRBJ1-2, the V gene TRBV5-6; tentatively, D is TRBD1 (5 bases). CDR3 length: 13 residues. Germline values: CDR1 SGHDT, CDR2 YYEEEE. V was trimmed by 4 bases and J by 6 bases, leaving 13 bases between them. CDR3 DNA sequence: TGTGCCAGCAGCGCCGGGACGGACGATGGCTACACCTTC. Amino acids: CASSAGTDDGYTF.

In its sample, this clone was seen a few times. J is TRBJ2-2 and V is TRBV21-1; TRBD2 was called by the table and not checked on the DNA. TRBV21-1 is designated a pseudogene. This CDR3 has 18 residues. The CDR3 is CASSKVTSGRSCGGELFF. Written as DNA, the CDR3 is TGTGCCAGCAGCAAAGTAACTAGCGGGAGGAGTTGTGGCGGGGAGCTGTTTTTT.

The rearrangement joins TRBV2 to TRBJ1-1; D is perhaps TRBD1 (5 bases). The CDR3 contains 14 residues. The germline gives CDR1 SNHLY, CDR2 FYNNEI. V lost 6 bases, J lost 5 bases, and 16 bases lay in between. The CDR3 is CASRDRQPPTEAFF. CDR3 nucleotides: TGTGCCAGCAGAGATCGACAGCCACCAACTGAAGCTTTCTTT.

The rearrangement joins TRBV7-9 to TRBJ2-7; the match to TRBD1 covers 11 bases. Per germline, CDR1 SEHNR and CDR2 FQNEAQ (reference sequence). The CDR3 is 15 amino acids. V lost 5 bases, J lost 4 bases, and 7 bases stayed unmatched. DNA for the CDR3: TGTGCCAGCAGCACACCGGGACAGGGGGGTTACGAGCAGTACTTC. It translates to CASSTPGQGGYEQYF.

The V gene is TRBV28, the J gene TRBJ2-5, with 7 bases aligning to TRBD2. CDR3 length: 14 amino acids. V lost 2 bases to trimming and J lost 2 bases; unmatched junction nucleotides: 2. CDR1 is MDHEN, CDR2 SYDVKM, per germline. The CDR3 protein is CASSLAGAQETQYF. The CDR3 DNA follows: TGTGCCAGCAGTTTAGCGGGAGCGCAAGAGACCCAGTACTTC.

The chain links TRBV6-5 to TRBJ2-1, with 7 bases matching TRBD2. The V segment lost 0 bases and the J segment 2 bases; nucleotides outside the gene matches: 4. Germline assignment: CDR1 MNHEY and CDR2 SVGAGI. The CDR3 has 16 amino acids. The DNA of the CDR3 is TGTGCCAGCAGTTACTCGTCTAGCGGTACCTACAATGAGCAGTTCTTC. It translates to CASSYSSSGTYNEQFF.

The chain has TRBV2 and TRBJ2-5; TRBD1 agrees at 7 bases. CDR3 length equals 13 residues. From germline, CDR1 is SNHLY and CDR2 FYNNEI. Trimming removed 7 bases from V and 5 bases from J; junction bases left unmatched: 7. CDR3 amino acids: CASTEYRGETQYF. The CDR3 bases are TGTGCCAGCACCGAATACAGGGGTGAGACCCAGTACTTC.